These 5 T cell receptor beta chains were all obtained from the same sample, sequenced in a study of cytomegalovirus exposure and HLA in healthy donors. Both 60 Vbeta primers and 13 Jbeta primers went into the PCR. Clones were sequenced by immunoSEQ multiplex PCR, and TCRdb holds only the in-frame ones, with some missing. The data show under 150,000 clones, 65% to 85% seen once. The sequenced sample consisted of PBMCs. The source is a middle-aged woman in good health and CMV-seronegative.

This chain links TRBV15 with TRBJ2-1; 10 nucleotides align to TRBD2. The V gene end was trimmed by 0 bases and the J gene end by 4 bases; junction bases not matched to a gene: 3. Germline CDR1 LNHNV, CDR2 YYDKDF (reference sequence). CDR3 length: 16 amino acids. The CDR3 protein is CATSRDIAGGYNEQFF. The CDR3 DNA reads TGTGCCACCAGCAGAGATATAGCGGGGGGTTACAATGAGCAGTTCTTC. Filled out from reference TRBV15 and TRBJ2-1, the complete variable domain reads DAMVIQNPRYQVTQFGKPVTLSCSQTLNHNVMYWYQQKSSQAPKLLFHYYDKDFNNEADTPDNFQSRRPNTSFCFLDIRSPGLGDTAMYLCATSRDIAGGYNEQFFGPGTRLTVL.

This clone appeared once. This sequence joins TRBV5-8 and TRBJ2-5; a possible D gene is TRBD1 (5 bases). The J call is uncertain, as TRBJ2-7 better fits the DNA end. The CDR3 runs 13 residues. Per the germline V gene, CDR1 is SGHTS and CDR2 is YDEGEE. CDR3 loop: CASSLGEAYEQYF. The DNA of the CDR3 is TGTGCCAGCAGCTTAGGGGAAGCCTACGAGCAGTACTTC.

This clone was seen just once. The rearrangement uses TRBV7-9 and TRBJ2-1, with D possibly TRBD2 on 6 matching bases. Germline-derived CDR1 and CDR2 are SEHNR and FQNEAQ (reference sequence). The CDR3 is made up of 15 amino acids. The germline V and J ends were trimmed by 4 bases and 4 bases, with 14 bases remaining between them. CDR3 coding DNA: TGTGCCAGCAGCTCGCCGCGCGGGGCATACAATGAGCAGTTCTTC. This sequence encodes CASSSPRGAYNEQFF.

The CDR3 spells CASSVGAGGRSDTQYF. CDR3 coding DNA: TGTGCCAGCAGCGTAGGGGCGGGGGGCCGGTCGGATACGCAGTATTTT. The chain has TRBV9 and TRBJ2-3; the match to TRBD2 covers 8 bases. V dropped 0 bases and J dropped 6; count of bases not matched to a gene: 9. Germline CDR1 is SGDLS and CDR2 is YYNGEE. The CDR3 sequence is 16 residues long.

This clone appeared a single time. The CDR3: CASSPVGSGKGEAFF. The CDR3 DNA sequence: TGTGCCAGCAGCCCTGTAGGCTCGGGGAAAGGTGAAGCTTTCTTT. This rearrangement joins TRBV5-6 to TRBJ1-1; D is undetermined. Deletions cut 4 bases from V and 7 bases from J, with 20 bases between. The CDR3 sequence is 15 residues long. CDR1 and CDR2 from the germline V gene are SGHDT and YYEEEE.